These 19 T cell receptor beta chains were sequenced from one sample in a study of long-term antiretroviral therapy in people with HIV. immunoSEQ v3.0 was run at survey level. Profiling relied on immunoSEQ multiplex PCR, and the TCRdb table lists in-frame clones only, not all of them. Found here are fewer than 30,000 clones, approximately 81% of them singletons; the top ten hold 15% to 20%. The sequenced sample was unsorted PBMCs, obtained at the start of antiretroviral therapy, before treatment. The receptors originated from a woman aged 18-35 years with HIV.

The chain is built from TRBV7-2 and TRBJ2-1; D gene ambiguous. Germline V gene sequence: CDR1 SGHTA, CDR2 FQGNSA. The V end lost 1 base, the J end lost 4 bases, and 5 bases lay between the germline ends. This CDR3 region has 13 residues. CDR3 protein: CASSLGQYNEQFF. CDR3 nucleotide sequence: TGTGCCAGCAGCTTAGGGCAATACAATGAGCAGTTCTTC.

The rearrangement joins TRBV7-9 to TRBJ1-2; 9 bases align to TRBD1. This CDR3 region has 15 residues. Germline-derived CDR1 and CDR2 are SEHNR and FQNEAQ (reference sequence). The V segment lost 2 bases and the J segment 4 bases; nucleotides outside the gene matches: 5. The CDR3 reads CASSLPTGGIYGYTF. As DNA, the CDR3 is TGTGCCAGCAGCTTACCGACAGGGGGGATCTATGGCTACACCTTC.

The chain employs TRBV5-4 and TRBJ1-1; maybe TRBD1 (5 bases). The germline V gene has CDR1 SGHNT and CDR2 YYREEE (reference sequence). Trimming took off 4 bases at V and 2 bases at J, with 12 bases between the two ends. The CDR3 extends over 14 amino acids. The CDR3 region has the DNA TGTGCCAGCAGCCCCGACAGACGAAACACTGAAGCTTTCTTT. This gives the protein CASSPDRRNTEAFF.

The chain combines TRBV29-1 with TRBJ1-2, with D unresolved. CDR1 SQVTM and CDR2 ANQGSEA come from the germline V gene. The V gene lost 4 bases and the J gene lost 6 bases, with 18 bases spanning the gap. There are 14 residues in the CDR3. Here the CDR3 reads CSVVSESLEDGYTF. As DNA, the CDR3 is TGCAGCGTTGTAAGCGAGTCGTTAGAGGATGGCTACACCTTC.

The J gene is TRBJ1-5, the V gene TRBV6-5; 7 bases agree with TRBD1. Trimming removed 5 bases from V and 6 bases from J; junction bases left unmatched: 7. CDR1 and CDR2 (germline): MNHEY, SVGAGI. This CDR3 comprises 14 residues. In DNA form, the CDR3 reads TGTGCCAGCAGTCCAAAGGGGGCGGGTCAGCCCCAGCATTTT. This gives the protein CASSPKGAGQPQHF.

In this sample, this clone turned up a few times. The V call is TRBV19, the J call TRBJ1-2; a weak D match, TRBD1 (5 bases). The V gene's germline CDR1 is LNHDA and CDR2 SQIVND (reference sequence). The CDR3 contains 15 residues. V dropped 3 bases and J dropped 5 bases, with 16 bases sitting between them. Here the CDR3 reads CASSMLEQGKYGYTF. CDR3 DNA: TGTGCCAGTAGTATGTTGGAGCAGGGAAAATATGGCTACACCTTC.

J is TRBJ1-1 and V is TRBV5-1; 8 bases align to TRBD1. Looked up from germline, CDR1 is SGHRS and CDR2 is YFSETQ. Trimming cost V 4 bases and J 0 bases; bases outside gene matches: 11. The CDR3 covers 17 residues. The CDR3 loop is CASSQTGDRHLNTEAFF. CDR3 nucleotides: TGCGCCAGCAGCCAAACGGGGGACAGGCACTTGAACACTGAAGCTTTCTTT.

The chain has TRBV27 and TRBJ1-2, with D possibly TRBD1 on 5 matching bases. This CDR3 spans 14 amino acids. V was shortened by 3 bases and J by 4 bases, with 12 bases between the two germline ends. From germline, CDR1 is MNHEY and CDR2 SMNVEV (reference sequence). CDR3 bases: TGTGCCAGCAGTTTCTCACCGGGGGGCTATGGCTACACCTTC. Its translation: CASSFSPGGYGYTF.

V usage is TRBV2 and J usage is TRBJ2-7; 13 bases are shared with TRBD2. CDR3 size: 16 residues. Germline values: CDR1 SNHLY, CDR2 FYNNEI. J lost 0 bases, V lost 5 bases, and 4 bases had no gene match. The CDR3 DNA follows: TGTGCCAGCAGTAAGGGACTAGCGGGGAGCTCCTACGAGCAGTACTTC. As protein: CASSKGLAGSSYEQYF.

This clone was detected once. The genes are TRBV7-8 and TRBJ2-4, with 7 bases lining up with TRBD2. Unmatched junction bases numbered 4, after V lost 3 bases and J lost 5 bases. Germline CDR1 is SGHVS and CDR2 is FQNEAQ. The CDR3 extends over 14 amino acids. CDR3 bases: TGTGCCAGCAGCTTGGGACTATTGCAAAACATTCAGTACTTC. The encoded protein is CASSLGLLQNIQYF.

This chain uses TRBV18 with TRBJ1-2; D gene uncertain. CDR1 is KGHSH, CDR2 LQKENI, per germline. The CDR3 spans 16 residues. V lost 5 bases to trimming and J lost 8 bases, with 24 bases between them. The CDR3 DNA reads as TGTGCCAGCTCATCCCAAACAAGCGACGGGGAGCGGGGCTACACCTTC. It translates to CASSSQTSDGERGYTF. The full variable domain, its missing parts supplied by reference TRBV18 and TRBJ1-2, is NAGVMQNPRHLVRRRGQEARLRCSPMKGHSHVYWYRQLPEEGLKFMVYLQKENIIDESGMPKERFSAEFPKEGPSILRIQQVVRGDSAAYFCASSSQTSDGERGYTFGSGTRLTVV.

The chain links TRBV4-2 to TRBJ1-1; D is possibly TRBD1 (5 bases). Trimming pared 3 bases from V and 2 bases from J, leaving 13 bases between. CDR3 length: 15 amino acids. The germline gives CDR1 LGHNA, CDR2 YNFKEQ. The CDR3 sequence: CASSQGEGPNTEAFF. The CDR3 DNA is TGTGCCAGCAGCCAGGGGGAGGGCCCCAACACTGAAGCTTTCTTT.

This chain uses TRBV10-2 with TRBJ2-7, with 7 bases fitting TRBD1. Unmatched junction bases numbered 11, after V lost 10 bases and J lost 2 bases. Germline CDR1 and CDR2: WSHSY and SAAADI. The CDR3 consists of 14 residues. CDR3 nucleotides: TGCGCCACCACTTCCACAGGGGCTCCCTACGAGCAGTACTTC. As protein: CATTSTGAPYEQYF.

The V call is TRBV7-9, the J call TRBJ1-1, with D maybe TRBD1 (6 bases). Per the germline V gene, CDR1 is SEHNR and CDR2 is FQNEAQ (reference sequence). V was trimmed by 5 bases and J by 4 bases, leaving 17 bases between them. The CDR3 is made up of 15 amino acids. The CDR3 loop is CASSVPYRVGTEAFF. The CDR3 region has the DNA TGTGCCAGCAGCGTTCCTTACAGGGTAGGCACTGAAGCTTTCTTT. Using reference TRBV7-9 and TRBJ1-1 for the parts outside the CDR3, the full variable domain is DTGVSQNPRHKITKRGQNVTFRCDPISEHNRLYWYRQTLGQGPEFLTYFQNEAQLEKSRLLSDRFSAERPKGSFSTLEIQRTEQGDSAMYLCASSVPYRVGTEAFFGQGTRLTVV.

This clone was picked up a small number of times. The J gene is TRBJ2-7, the V gene TRBV19; the match to TRBD1 covers 10 bases. The CDR3 spans 13 residues. Losses at the gene ends were 6 bases for V and 5 bases for J; bases not matched to a gene: 4. Germline loops: CDR1 LNHDA, CDR2 SQIVND (reference sequence). This CDR3 is CASSRQGANEQYF. The DNA of the CDR3 is TGTGCCAGTAGCCGACAGGGGGCCAACGAGCAGTACTTC.

This clone was counted between two and nine times. The chain uses TRBV28 and TRBJ2-1; D uncertain. The CDR3 is 11 amino acids. V lost 2 bases and J lost 7, with 3 bases in between. Germline V gene lookup returns CDR1 MDHEN and CDR2 SYDVKM. The CDR3 sequence: CASSLGNEQFF. CDR3 DNA sequence: TGTGCCAGCAGTTTAGGGAATGAGCAGTTCTTC.

The rearrangement joins TRBV5-1 to TRBJ1-5; D possibly corresponds to TRBD1 (5 bases). V was clipped by 0 bases and J by 5 bases, with 9 bases between them. Germline V gives CDR1 SGHRS, CDR2 YFSETQ. The length of the CDR3 is 14 residues. The CDR3 here is CASSLGDAYQPQHF. For the CDR3, the DNA is TGCGCCAGCAGCTTGGGGGACGCCTATCAGCCCCAGCATTTT.

The chain couples TRBV28 to TRBJ2-3; D is unresolved. The CDR3 is made up of 14 amino acids. Per germline, CDR1 MDHEN and CDR2 SYDVKM. The V gene lost 3 bases and the J gene lost 1 base, with 8 bases spanning the gap. The CDR3 loop is CASSFSGRTDTQYF. The CDR3 coding sequence is TGTGCCAGCAGTTTTTCAGGTCGCACAGATACGCAGTATTTT.

This chain uses TRBV6-1 with TRBJ1-5; D unclear. This CDR3 is built from 12 residues. Germline lookup yields CDR1 MNHNS and CDR2 SASEGT. Trimming cost V 8 bases and J 4 bases, with 9 bases left between them. The CDR3 region is CASRQLNQPQHF. The CDR3 region has the DNA TGTGCCAGCCGGCAACTTAATCAGCCCCAGCATTTT.